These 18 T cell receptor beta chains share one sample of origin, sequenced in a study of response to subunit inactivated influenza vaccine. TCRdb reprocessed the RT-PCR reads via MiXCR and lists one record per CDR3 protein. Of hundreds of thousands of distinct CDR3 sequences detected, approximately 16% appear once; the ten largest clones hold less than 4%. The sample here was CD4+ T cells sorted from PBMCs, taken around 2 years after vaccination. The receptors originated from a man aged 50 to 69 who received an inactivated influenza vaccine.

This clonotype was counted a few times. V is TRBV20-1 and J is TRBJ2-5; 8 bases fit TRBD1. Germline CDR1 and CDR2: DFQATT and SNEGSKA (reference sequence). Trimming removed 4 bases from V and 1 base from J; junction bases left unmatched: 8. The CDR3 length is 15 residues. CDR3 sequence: CSATDRGFSQETQYF. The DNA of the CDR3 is TGCAGTGCTACCGACAGGGGTTTTTCCCAAGAGACCCAGTACTTC.

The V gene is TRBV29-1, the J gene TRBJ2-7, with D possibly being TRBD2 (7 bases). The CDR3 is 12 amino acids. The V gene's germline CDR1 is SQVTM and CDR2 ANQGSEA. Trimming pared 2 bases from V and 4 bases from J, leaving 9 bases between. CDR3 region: CSVERGGYEQYF. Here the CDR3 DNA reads TGCAGCGTTGAAAGGGGGGGATACGAGCAGTACTTC.

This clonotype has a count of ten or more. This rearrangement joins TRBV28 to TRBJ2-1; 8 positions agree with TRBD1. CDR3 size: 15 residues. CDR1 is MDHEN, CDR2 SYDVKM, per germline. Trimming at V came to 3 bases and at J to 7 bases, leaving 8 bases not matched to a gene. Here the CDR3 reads CASSFFRTGWNEQFF. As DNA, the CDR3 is TGTGCCAGCAGTTTTTTCAGGACAGGGTGGAATGAGCAGTTCTTC.

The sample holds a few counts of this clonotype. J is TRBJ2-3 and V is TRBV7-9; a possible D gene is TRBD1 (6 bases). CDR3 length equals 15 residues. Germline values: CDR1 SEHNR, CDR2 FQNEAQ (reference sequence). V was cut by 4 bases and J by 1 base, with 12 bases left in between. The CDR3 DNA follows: TGTGCCAGCAGCTCGGGACACCCTGGCACAGATACGCAGTATTTT. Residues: CASSSGHPGTDTQYF. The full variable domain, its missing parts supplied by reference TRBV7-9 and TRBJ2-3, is DTGVSQNPRHKITKRGQNVTFRCDPISEHNRLYWYRQTLGQGPEFLTYFQNEAQLEKSRLLSDRFSAERPKGSFSTLEIQRTEQGDSAMYLCASSSGHPGTDTQYFGPGTRLTVL.

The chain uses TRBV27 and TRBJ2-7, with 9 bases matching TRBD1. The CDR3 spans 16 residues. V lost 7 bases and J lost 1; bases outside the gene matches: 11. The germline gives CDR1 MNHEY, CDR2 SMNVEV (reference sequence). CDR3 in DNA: TGTGCCAGCAAACACAGGGGGCGCATTGGGTCCTACGAGCAGTACTTC. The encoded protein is CASKHRGRIGSYEQYF.

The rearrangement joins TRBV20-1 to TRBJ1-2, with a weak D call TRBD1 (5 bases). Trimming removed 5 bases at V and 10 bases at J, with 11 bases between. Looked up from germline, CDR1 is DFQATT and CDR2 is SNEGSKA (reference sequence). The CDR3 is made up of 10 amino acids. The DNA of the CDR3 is TGCAGTGCTCGAGGGGCTTCCTACACCTTC. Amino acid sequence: CSARGASYTF.

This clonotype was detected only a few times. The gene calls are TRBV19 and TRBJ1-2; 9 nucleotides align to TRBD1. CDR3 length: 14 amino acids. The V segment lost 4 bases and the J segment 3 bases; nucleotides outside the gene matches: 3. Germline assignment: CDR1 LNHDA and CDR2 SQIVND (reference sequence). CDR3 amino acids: CASSNRDRDYGYTF. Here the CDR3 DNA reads TGTGCCAGTAGTAACCGGGACAGGGACTATGGCTACACCTTC.

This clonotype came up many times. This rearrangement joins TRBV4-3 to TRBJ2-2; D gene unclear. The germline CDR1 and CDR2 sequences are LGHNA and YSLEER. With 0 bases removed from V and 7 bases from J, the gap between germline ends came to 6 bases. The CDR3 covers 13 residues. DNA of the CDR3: TGCGCCAGCAGCCAAGATTTTCTCGGGGAGCTGTTTTTT. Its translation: CASSQDFLGELFF.

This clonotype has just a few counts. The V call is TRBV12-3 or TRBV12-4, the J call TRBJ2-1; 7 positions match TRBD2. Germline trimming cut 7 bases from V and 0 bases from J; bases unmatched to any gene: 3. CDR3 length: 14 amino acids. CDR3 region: CASKLAGSYNEQFF. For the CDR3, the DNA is TGTGCCAGCAAGTTAGCGGGCTCCTACAATGAGCAGTTCTTC.

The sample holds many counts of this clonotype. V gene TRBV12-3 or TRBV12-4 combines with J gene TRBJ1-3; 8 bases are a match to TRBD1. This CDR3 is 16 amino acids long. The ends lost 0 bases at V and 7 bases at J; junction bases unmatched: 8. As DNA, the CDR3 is TGTGCCAGCAGTTTAGCGCTCAGGGGGCCTTGGAACACCATATATTTT. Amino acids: CASSLALRGPWNTIYF.

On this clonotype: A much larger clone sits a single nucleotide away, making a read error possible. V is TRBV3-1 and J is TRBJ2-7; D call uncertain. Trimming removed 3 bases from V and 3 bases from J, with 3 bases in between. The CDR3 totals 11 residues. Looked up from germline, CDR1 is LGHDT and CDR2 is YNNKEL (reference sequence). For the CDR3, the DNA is TGTGCCAGCAGCCAGCACTACGAGCAGTACTTC. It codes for CASSQHYEQYF.

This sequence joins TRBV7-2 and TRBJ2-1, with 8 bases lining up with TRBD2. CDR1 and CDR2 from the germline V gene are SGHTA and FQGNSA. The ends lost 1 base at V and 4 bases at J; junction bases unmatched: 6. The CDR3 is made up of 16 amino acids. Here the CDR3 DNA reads TGTGCCAGCAGCTTAGTCGGGAGGGGTATTTACAATGAGCAGTTCTTC. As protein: CASSLVGRGIYNEQFF.

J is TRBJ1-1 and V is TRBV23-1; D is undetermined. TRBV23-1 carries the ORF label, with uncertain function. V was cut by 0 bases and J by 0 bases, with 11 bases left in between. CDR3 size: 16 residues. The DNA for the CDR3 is TGCGCCAGCAGTCAATCAATCGAAATCATGAACACTGAAGCTTTCTTT. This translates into CASSQSIEIMNTEAFF.

CDR3 sequence: CASSQGGDRLYGYTF. In DNA, the CDR3 is TGTGCCAGCAGCCAAGGAGGAGACAGGCTCTATGGCTACACCTTC. V usage is TRBV4-2 and J usage is TRBJ1-2; D possibly corresponds to TRBD1 (6 bases). The CDR3 is 15 residues long. Germline V gene lookup returns CDR1 LGHNA and CDR2 YNFKEQ. The germline V and J ends were trimmed by 1 base and 4 bases, with 13 bases remaining between them.

DNA of the CDR3: TGTGCCAGCAGTAACGGACAGGGAGCCTACAATGAGCAGTTCTTC. Its translation: CASSNGQGAYNEQFF. The chain recombines TRBV6-5 with TRBJ2-1, with 8 nucleotides matching TRBD1. Trimming took 5 bases from V and 2 from J; bases not matched to a gene: 5. Germline lookup yields CDR1 MNHEY and CDR2 SVGAGI. The CDR3 covers 15 residues.

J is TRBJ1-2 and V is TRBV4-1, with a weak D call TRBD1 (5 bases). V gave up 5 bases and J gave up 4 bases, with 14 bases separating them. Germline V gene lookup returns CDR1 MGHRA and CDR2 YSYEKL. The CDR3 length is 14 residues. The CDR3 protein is CASSVGGEGYGYTF. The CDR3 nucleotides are TGCGCCAGCAGCGTTGGGGGGGAGGGCTATGGCTACACCTTC.

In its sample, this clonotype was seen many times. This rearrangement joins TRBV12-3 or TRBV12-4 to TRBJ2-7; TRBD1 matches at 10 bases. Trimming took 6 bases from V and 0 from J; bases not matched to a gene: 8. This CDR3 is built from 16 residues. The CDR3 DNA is TGTGCCAGCAGCCCCGAGGGACAGGGGATCTCCTACGAGCAGTACTTC. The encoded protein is CASSPEGQGISYEQYF.

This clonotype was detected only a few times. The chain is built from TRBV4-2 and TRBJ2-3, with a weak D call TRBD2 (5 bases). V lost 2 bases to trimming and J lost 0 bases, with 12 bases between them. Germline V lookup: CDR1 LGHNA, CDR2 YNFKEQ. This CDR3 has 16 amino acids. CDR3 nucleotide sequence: TGTGCCAGCAGCCAAAGCCTTCTAGCTAGCACAGATACGCAGTATTTT. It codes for CASSQSLLASTDTQYF.